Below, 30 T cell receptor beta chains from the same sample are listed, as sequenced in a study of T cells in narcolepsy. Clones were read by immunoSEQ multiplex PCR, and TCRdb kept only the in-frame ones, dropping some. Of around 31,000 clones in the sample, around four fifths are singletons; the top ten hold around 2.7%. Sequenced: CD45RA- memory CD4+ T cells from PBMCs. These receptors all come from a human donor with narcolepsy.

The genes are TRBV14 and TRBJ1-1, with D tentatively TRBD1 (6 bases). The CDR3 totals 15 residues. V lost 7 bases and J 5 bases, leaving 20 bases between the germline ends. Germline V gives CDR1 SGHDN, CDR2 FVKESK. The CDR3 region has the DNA TGTGCCAGCACGGGACAATTATTCGGGAGGACTGAAGCTTTCTTT. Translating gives CASTGQLFGRTEAFF.

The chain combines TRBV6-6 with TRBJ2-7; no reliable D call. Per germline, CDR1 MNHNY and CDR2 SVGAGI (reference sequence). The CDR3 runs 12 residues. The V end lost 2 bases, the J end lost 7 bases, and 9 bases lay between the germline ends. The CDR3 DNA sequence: TGTGCCAGCAGTTACCCCATGGGGGAGCAGTACTTC. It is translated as CASSYPMGEQYF.

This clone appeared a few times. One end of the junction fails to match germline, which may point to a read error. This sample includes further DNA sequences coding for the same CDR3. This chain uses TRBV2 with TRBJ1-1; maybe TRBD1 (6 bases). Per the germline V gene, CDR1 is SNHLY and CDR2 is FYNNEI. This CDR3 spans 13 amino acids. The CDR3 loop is CASRTGGYTEAFF. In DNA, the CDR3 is TGTGCCAGCAGGACTGGGGGCTACACCGAAGCTTTCTTT.

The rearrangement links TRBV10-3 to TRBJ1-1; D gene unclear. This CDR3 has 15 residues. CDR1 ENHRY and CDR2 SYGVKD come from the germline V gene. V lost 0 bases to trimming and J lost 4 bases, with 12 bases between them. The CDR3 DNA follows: TGTGCCATCAGTGAGTCGCGGGGTGGAAGCACTGAAGCTTTCTTT. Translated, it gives CAISESRGGSTEAFF.

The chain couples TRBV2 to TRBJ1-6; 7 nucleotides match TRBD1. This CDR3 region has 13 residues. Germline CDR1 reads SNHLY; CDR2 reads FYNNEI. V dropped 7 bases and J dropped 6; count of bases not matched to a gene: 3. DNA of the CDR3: TGTGCCAGCATAGGACAGGTTAATTCACCCCTCCACTTT. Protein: CASIGQVNSPLHF.

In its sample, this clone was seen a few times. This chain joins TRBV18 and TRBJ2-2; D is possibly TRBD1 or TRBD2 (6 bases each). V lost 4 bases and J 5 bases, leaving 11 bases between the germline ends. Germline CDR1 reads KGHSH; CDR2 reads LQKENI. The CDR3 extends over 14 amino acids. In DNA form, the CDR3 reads TGTGCCAGCTCACGGCAGGGGAGGACCGGGGAGCTGTTTTTT. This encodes CASSRQGRTGELFF.

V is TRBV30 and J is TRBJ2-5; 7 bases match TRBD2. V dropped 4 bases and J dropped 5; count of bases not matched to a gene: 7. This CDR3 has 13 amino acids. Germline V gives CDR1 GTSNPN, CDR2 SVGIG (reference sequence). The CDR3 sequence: CAWKLGGVETQYF. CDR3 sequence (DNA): TGTGCCTGGAAATTGGGGGGGGTCGAGACCCAGTACTTC.

The CDR3 reads CASSFSFPTGKETQYF. Written as DNA, the CDR3 is TGTGCCAGCAGCTTTTCTTTTCCGACAGGGAAAGAGACCCAGTACTTC. The J gene is TRBJ2-5, the V gene TRBV5-5; 7 nucleotides match TRBD1. V lost 2 bases, J lost 3 bases, and 10 bases stayed unmatched. The CDR3 has 16 amino acids. Germline V gene data show CDR1 as SGHKS and CDR2 as YYEKEE (reference sequence).

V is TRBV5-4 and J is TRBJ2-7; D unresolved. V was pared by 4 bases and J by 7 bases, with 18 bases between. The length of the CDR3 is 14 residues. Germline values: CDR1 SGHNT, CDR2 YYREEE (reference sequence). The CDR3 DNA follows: TGTGCCAGCAGCCTGGACCAAGGGTTTCGAGAGCAGTACTTC. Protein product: CASSLDQGFREQYF.

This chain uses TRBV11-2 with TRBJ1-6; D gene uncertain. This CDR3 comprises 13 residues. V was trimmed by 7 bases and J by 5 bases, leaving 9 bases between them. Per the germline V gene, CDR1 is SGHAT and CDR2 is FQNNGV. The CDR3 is CASTLGDNSPLHF. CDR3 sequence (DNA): TGTGCCAGCACACTTGGGGATAATTCACCCCTCCACTTT.

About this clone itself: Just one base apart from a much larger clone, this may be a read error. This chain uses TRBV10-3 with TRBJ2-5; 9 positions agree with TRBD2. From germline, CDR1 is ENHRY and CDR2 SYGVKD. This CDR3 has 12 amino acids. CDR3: CVIGGRGETQYF. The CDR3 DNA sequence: TGTGTCATCGGCGGGAGGGGAGAGACCCAGTACTTC.

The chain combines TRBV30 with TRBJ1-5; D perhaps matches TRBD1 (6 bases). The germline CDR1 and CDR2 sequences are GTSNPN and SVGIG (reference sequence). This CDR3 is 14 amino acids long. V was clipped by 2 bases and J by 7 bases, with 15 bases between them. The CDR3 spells CAWSLAGVEQPQHF. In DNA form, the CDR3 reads TGTGCCTGGAGTCTCGCAGGGGTAGAACAGCCCCAGCATTTT.

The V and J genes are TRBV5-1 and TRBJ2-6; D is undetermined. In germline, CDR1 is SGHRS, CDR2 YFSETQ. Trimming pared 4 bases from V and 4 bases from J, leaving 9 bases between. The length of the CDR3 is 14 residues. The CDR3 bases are TGCGCCAGCAGCCCCTCTTTCGGGGCCAACGTCCTGACTTTC. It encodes CASSPSFGANVLTF.

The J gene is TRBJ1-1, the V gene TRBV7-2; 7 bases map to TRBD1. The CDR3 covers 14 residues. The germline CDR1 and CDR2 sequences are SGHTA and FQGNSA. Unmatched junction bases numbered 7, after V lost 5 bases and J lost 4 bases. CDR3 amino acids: CASSIDRVGTEAFF. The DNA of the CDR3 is TGTGCCAGCAGCATTGACAGGGTGGGCACTGAAGCTTTCTTT.

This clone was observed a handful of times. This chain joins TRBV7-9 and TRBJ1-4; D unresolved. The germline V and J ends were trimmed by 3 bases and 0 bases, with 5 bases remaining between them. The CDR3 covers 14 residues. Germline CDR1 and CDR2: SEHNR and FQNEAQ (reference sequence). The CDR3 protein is CASSFQTTNEKLFF. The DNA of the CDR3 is TGTGCCAGCAGCTTCCAGACAACTAATGAAAAACTGTTTTTT.

CDR3 region: CAISESDRANTGELFF. DNA for the CDR3: TGTGCCATCAGTGAGTCCGACAGGGCGAACACCGGGGAGCTGTTTTTT. This rearrangement joins TRBV10-3 to TRBJ2-2; 7 bases match TRBD1. This CDR3 is built from 16 residues. Germline V lookup: CDR1 ENHRY, CDR2 SYGVKD. The junction had 1 base not matched to a gene; V was cut back by 0 bases and J by 0 bases.

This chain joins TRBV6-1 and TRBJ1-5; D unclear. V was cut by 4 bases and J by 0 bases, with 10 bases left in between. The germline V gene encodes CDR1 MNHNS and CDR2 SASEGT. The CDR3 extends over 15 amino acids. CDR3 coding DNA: TGTGCCAGCAGTGGGGTATTTATTAGCAATCAGCCCCAGCATTTT. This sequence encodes CASSGVFISNQPQHF.

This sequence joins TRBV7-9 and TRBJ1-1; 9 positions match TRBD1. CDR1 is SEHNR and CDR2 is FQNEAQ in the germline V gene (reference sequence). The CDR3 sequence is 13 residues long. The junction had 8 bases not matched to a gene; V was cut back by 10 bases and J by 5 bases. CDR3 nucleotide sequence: TGTGCCATCGGGGGACAGGGAAAAACTGAAGCTTTCTTT. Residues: CAIGGQGKTEAFF.

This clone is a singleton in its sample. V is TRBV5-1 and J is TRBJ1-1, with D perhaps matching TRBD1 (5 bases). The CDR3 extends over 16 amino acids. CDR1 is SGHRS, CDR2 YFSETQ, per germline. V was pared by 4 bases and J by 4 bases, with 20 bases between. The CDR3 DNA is TGCGCCAGCAGCCCGAACCCAGGGAGGGGTGGCACTGAAGCTTTCTTT. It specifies CASSPNPGRGGTEAFF.

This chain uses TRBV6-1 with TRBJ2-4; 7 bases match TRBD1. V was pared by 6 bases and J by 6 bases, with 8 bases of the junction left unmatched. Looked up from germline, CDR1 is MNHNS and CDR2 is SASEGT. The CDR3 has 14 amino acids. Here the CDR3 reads CASRRPGQLNIQYF. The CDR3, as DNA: TGTGCCAGCAGGAGACCGGGACAGCTAAACATTCAGTACTTC.

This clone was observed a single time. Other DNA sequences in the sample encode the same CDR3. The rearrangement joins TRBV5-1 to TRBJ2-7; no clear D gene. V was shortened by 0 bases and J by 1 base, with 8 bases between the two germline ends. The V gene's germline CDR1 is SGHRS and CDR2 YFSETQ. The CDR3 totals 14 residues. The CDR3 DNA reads TGCGCCAGCAGCTTGGGGTCGGGTTCCTACGAGCAGTACTTC. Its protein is CASSLGSGSYEQYF.

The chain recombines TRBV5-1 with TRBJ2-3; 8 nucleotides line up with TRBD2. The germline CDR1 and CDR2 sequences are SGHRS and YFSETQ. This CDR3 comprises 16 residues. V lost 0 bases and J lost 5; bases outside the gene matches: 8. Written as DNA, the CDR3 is TGCGCCAGCAGCTTGGGCGGGGGGACCGGATTAGATACGCAGTATTTT. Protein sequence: CASSLGGGTGLDTQYF.

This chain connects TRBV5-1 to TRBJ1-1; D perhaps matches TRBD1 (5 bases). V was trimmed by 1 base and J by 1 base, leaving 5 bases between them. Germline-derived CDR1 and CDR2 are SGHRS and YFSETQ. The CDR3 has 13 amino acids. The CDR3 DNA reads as TGCGCCAGCAGCTTGCAGGGGAACACTGAAGCTTTCTTT. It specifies CASSLQGNTEAFF.

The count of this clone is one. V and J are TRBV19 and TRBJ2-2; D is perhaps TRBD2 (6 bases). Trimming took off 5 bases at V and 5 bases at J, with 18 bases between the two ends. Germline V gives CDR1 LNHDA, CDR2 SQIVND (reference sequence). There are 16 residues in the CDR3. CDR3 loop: CASSEGRGRWTGELFF. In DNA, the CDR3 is TGTGCCAGTAGTGAAGGCCGGGGGAGGTGGACCGGGGAGCTGTTTTTT.

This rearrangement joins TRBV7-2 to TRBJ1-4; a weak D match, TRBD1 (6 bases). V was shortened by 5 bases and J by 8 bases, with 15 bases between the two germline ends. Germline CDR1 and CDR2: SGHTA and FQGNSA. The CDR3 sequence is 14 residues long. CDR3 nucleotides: TGTGCCAGCAGCGTCAGGGGTGCAAGAGAAAAACTGTTTTTT. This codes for CASSVRGAREKLFF.

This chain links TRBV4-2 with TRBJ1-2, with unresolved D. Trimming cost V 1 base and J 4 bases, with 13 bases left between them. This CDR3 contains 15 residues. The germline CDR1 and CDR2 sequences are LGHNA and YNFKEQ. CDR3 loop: CASSQAGEVGYGYTF. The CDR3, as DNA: TGTGCCAGCAGCCAAGCCGGGGAAGTGGGCTATGGCTACACCTTC.

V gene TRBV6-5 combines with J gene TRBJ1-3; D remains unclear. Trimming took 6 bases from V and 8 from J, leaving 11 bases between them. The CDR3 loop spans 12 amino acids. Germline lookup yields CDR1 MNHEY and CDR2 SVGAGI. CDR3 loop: CASRNVRDTIYF. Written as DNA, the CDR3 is TGTGCCAGCAGAAACGTTAGGGACACCATATATTTT.

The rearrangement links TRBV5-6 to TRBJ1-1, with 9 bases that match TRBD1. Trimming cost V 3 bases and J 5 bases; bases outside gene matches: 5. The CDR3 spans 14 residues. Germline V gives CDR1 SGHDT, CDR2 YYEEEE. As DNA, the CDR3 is TGTGCCAGCAGCTACCGGGACAGGGAAACTGAAGCTTTCTTT. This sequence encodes CASSYRDRETEAFF.

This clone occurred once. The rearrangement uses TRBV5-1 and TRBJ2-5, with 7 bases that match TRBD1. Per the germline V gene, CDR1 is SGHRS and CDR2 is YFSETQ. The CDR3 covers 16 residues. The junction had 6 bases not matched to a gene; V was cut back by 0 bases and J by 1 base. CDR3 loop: CASSLGGQTFQETQYF. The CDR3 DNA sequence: TGCGCCAGCAGCTTGGGGGGACAGACTTTCCAAGAGACCCAGTACTTC.

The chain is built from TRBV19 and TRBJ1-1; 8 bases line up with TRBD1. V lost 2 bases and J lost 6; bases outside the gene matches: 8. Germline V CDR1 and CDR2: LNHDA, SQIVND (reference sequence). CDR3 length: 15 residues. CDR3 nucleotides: TGTGCCAGTAGTATAAACAGGGGGAGATCGCCTGAAGCTTTCTTT. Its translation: CASSINRGRSPEAFF.